This T cell receptor beta chain emerged from a study of T-cell memory formation after mild COVID-19. Turning to the study itself: Clusters were largely donor specific.

Study-level results: What remained unconfirmed was the SARS-CoV-2 specificity of second-wave clones peaking on day 37. Clones contracting across day 15 to 85 had a balanced CD4/CD8 profile; later expanding clones leaned CD4+.

Per the germline V gene, CDR1 is SGHNT and CDR2 is YENEEA. The CDR3 spans 16 residues. V lost 2 bases and J 8 bases, leaving 16 bases between the germline ends. Barcoded TCR alpha and TCR beta cDNA libraries with UMIs came from 5'RACE using constant-segment primers. MiXCR was run by TCRdb on the 5' RACE reads, yielding one entry per CDR3 protein. The repertoire has about 110,000 distinct CDR3 sequences, about 18% of them found once; the top ten carry less than 6.5%. This clonotype was counted only a few times. Its target is not known. Sequences were obtained from PBMCs or a T cell subset sorted from them (not recorded which). This receptor was obtained from a man aged 18 to 35 who had mild COVID-19 (a few samples of this study predate the infection). Cell type and time point are not known. The chain couples TRBV11-3 to TRBJ1-6; D may be TRBD1 (5 bases). CDR3: CASSLRRDSLDSPLHF. In DNA form, the CDR3 reads TGTGCCAGCAGCTTAAGGAGGGACTCTTTGGATTCACCCCTCCACTTT.